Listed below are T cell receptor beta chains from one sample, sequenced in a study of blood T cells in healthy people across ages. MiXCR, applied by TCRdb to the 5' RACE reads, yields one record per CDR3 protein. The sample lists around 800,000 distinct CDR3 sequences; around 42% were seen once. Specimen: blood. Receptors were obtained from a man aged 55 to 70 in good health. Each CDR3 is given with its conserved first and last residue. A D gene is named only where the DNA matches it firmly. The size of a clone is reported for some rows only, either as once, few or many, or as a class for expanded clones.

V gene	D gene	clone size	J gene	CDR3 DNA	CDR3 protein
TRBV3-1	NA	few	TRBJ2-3	TGTGCCAGCAGCCTCACCGGGACCCCCACAGATACGCAGTATTTT	CASSLTGTPTDTQYF
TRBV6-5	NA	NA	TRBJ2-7	TGTGCCAGCAGTGCCCCGGGACTCCTAGCCTACGAGCAGTACTTC	CASSAPGLLAYEQYF
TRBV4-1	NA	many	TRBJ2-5	TGCGCCAGCAGCCAGACCTCGGGGGCGACCCAGTACTTC	CASSQTSGATQYF
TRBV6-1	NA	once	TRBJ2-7	TGTGCCAGCAAGAAGGGCAGGGACTACGAGCAGTACTTC	CASKKGRDYEQYF
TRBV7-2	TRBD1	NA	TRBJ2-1	TGTGCCAGCAGCTTAGAGGGGGCAATCTCCTACAATGAGCAGTTCTTC	CASSLEGAISYNEQFF
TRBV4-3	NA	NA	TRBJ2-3	TGCGCCAGCAGCCAAGGGGTGGGAAACACAGATACGCAGTATTTT	CASSQGVGNTDTQYF
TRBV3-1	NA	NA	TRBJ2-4	TGTGCCAGCAGCCGCTCGAGGGAGGAGCAGTACTTC	CASSRSREEQYF
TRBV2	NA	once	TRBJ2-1	TGTGCCAGCAGTGAAGCGGATAGCTCCTACAATGAGCAGTTCTTC	CASSEADSSYNEQFF
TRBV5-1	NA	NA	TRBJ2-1	TGCGCCAGCAGCCTCCATCAGGCGGCAGAGCAGTTCTTC	CASSLHQAAEQFF
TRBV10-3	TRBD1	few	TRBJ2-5	TGTGCCATCAGTACCTCAGGGGGCCAGGAGACCCAGTACTTC	CAISTSGGQETQYF
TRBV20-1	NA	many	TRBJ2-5	TGCAGTGCTACGAAGGCAACAGCCGCCTCGGAGACCCAGTACTTC	CSATKATAASETQYF
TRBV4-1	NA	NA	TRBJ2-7	TGCGCCAGCAGCCAACCCAGGGGGGACGAGCAGTACTTC	CASSQPRGDEQYF
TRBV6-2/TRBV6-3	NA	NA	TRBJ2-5	TGTGCCAGCAGTTACGGGGGCGCGGAGACCCAGTACTTC	CASSYGGAETQYF
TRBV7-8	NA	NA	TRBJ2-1	TGTGCCAGCAGCCTGGGACGGAGCTCCCACAATGAGCAGTTCTTC	CASSLGRSSHNEQFF
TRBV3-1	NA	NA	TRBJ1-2	TGTGCCAGCAGCCAATTCAGCCGGGACTATGGCTACACCTTC	CASSQFSRDYGYTF
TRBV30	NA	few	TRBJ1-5	TGTGCCTGGAGTGAGGGTAACAATCAGCCCCAGCATTTT	CAWSEGNNQPQHF
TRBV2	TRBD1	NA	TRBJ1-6	TGTGCCAGCAGAGACAGGGAACGATCACCCCTCCACTTT	CASRDRERSPLHF
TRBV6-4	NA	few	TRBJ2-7	TGTGCCAGCAGTGAAGGGCCAAGCTCCCCCTACGAGCAGTACTTC	CASSEGPSSPYEQYF
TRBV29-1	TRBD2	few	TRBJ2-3	TGCAGCGCCCGACTAGCGAACACAGATACGCAGTATTTT	CSARLANTDTQYF
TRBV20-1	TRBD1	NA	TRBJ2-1	TGCAGTGCTTATTGGGTACAGGGGGCGAGTAACAATGAGCAGTTCTTC	CSAYWVQGASNNEQFF
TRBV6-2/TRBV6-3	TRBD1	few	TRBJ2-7	TGTGCCAGCAGAACAGGGGGCACGGGCTCCTACGAGCAGTACTTC	CASRTGGTGSYEQYF
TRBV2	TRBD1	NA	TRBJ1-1	TGTGCCAGCAGGGGGACAGAATTGAACACTGAAGCTTTCTTT	CASRGTELNTEAFF
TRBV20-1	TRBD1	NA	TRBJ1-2	TGCAGTGCTAGTATCGGGACAGGGGGCCTTTTTGGTGGCTACACCTTC	CSASIGTGGLFGGYTF
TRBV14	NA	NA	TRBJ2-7	TGTGCCAGCAGCCAAGGGAAGGGATGGAACTACGAGCAGTACTTC	CASSQGKGWNYEQYF
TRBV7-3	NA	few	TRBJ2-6	TGTGCCAGCAGCTCAAACAGGGAAGGAAGAAACAACGTCCTGACTTTC	CASSSNREGRNNVLTF
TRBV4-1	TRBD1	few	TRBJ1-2	TGCGCCAGCAGCCTCGGAGGGGCAGGGGGAGGTCGTGGCTACACCTTC	CASSLGGAGGGRGYTF
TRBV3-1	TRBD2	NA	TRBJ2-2	TGTGCCAGCAGCCAACCTAGCGGGGGGGCGTTGGACACCGGGGAGCTGTTTTTT	CASSQPSGGALDTGELFF
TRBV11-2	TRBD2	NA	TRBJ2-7	TGTGCCAGCAGCTCACGGACTAGGTTGGGATGGGCCTACGAGCAGTACTTC	CASSSRTRLGWAYEQYF
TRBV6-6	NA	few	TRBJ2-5	TGTGCCAGCAGTTCTGGGGGGAATTGGGAGACCCAGTACTTC	CASSSGGNWETQYF
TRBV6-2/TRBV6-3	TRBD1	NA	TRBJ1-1	TGTGCCAGCACCCCGGGACAGGGTCGAACTGAAGCTTTCTTT	CASTPGQGRTEAFF
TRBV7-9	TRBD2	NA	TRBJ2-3	TGTGCCAGCAGCTTAGAGCCGTGGCTAGCGGGGGCAGATACGCAGTATTTT	CASSLEPWLAGADTQYF
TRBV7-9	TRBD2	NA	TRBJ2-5	TGTGTCAGCAGCTTGGTGACTAGCGGGGCGAGCAAGCAGTACTTC	CVSSLVTSGASKQYF
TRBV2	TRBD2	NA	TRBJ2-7	TGTGCCAGCAGCGACCCGGGACTAGACAATGAGCAGTACTTC	CASSDPGLDNEQYF
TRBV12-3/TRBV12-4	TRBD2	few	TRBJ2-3	TGTGCCAGCAGTTTGGGACTAGCATCAGATACGCAGTATTTT	CASSLGLASDTQYF
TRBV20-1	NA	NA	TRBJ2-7	TGCAGTGCCAAGGACAAAAGCTCCTACGAGCAGTACTTC	CSAKDKSSYEQYF
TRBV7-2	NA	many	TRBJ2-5	TGTGCCAGCAGCCCCGCTAGGGCTCAGGAGACCCAGTACTTC	CASSPARAQETQYF
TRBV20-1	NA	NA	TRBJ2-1	TGCAGTGCTAGTGCGGAAGCTTACAATGAGCAGTTCTTC	CSASAEAYNEQFF
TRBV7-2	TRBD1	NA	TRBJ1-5	TGTGCCAGCAGCAGACAACAGGGGAATCAGCCCCAGCATTTT	CASSRQQGNQPQHF